Listed here is a single T cell receptor beta chain. What it binds is unknown. The sample belongs to a study of T cell responses to AZD1222 COVID-19 vaccine. General study findings and limits: Receipt of two AZD1222 doses was followed by a rise in Spike-specific TCR breadth and depth. White British donors predominated, females outnumbered males, and clonal diversity was possibly underestimated.

The CDR3 runs to 14 residues. Unmatched junction bases numbered 8, after V lost 6 bases and J lost 5 bases. Germline assignment: CDR1 SNHLY and CDR2 FYNNEI. The method was immunoSEQ multiplex PCR; TCRdb's version includes in-frame clones alone and lacks a portion of them. This sample carries about 160,000 clones, over 80% of them seen once, and the ten largest clones take under 2.5%. V gene TRBV2 combines with J gene TRBJ1-1; 8 nucleotides match TRBD1. The material sequenced was peripheral blood, taken on day 0 of AZD1222 vaccination. The receptor's source is an adult in good health. CDR3 amino acids: CASRLGQGWTEAFF. The CDR3 nucleotides read TGTGCCAGCAGGCTAGGACAGGGCTGGACTGAAGCTTTCTTT.